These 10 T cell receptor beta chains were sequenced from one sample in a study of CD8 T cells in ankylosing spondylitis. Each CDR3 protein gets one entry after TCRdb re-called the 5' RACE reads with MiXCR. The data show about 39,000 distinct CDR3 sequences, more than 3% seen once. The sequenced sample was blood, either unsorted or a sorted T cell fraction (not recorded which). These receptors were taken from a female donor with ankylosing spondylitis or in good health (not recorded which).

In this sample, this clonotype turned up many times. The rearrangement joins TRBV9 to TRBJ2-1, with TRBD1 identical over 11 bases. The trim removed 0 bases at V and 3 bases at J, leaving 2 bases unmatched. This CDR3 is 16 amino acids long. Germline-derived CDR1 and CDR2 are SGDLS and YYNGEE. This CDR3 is CASSVGGTGGYNEQFF. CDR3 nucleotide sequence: TGTGCCAGCAGCGTAGGTGGGACAGGGGGCTACAATGAGCAGTTCTTC.

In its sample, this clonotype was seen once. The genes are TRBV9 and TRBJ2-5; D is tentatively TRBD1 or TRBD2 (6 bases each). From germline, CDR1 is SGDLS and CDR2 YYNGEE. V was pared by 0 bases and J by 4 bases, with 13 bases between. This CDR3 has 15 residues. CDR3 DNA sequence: TGTGCCAGCAGCGTAGACGAGGGGGGAGGAGAGACCCAGTACTTC. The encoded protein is CASSVDEGGGETQYF.

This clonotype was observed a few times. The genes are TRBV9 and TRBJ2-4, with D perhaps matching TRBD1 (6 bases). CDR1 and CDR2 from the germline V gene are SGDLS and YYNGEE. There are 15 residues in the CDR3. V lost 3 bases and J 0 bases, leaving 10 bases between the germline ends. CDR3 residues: CASSEGDLAKNIQYF. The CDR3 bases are TGTGCCAGCAGCGAGGGGGATCTAGCCAAAAACATTCAGTACTTC.

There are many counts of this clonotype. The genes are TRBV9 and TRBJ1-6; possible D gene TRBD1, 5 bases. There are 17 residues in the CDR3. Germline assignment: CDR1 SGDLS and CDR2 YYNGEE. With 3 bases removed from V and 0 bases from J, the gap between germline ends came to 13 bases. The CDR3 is CASSAAGTYSYNSPLHF. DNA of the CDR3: TGTGCCAGCAGCGCCGCCGGGACTTACTCCTATAATTCACCCCTCCACTTT.

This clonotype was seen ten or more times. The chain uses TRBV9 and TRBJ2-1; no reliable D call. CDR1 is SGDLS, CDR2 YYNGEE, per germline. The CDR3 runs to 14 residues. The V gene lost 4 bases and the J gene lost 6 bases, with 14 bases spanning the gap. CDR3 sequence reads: CASSTRYSGNEQFF. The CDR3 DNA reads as TGTGCCAGCAGCACCCGTTACAGTGGCAATGAGCAGTTCTTC.

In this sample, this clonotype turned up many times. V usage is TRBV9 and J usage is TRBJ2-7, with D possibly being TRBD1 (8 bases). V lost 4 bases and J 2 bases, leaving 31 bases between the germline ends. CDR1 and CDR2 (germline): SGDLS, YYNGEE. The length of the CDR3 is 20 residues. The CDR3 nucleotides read TGTGCCAGCAGCCAACACCCTGGACAGGGCCACGGCGGGGGTACCTACGAGCAGTACTTC. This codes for CASSQHPGQGHGGGTYEQYF.

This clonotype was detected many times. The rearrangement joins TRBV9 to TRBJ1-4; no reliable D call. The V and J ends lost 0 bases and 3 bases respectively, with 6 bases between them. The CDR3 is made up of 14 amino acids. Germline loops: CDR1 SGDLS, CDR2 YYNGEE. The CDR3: CASSVGSANEKLFF. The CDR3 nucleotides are TGTGCCAGCAGCGTAGGGAGCGCTAATGAAAAACTGTTTTTT.

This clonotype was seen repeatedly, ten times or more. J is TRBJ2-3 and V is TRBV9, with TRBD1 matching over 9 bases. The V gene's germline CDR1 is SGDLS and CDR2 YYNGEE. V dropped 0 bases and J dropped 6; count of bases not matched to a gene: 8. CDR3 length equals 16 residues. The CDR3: CASSVAQDRGRDTQYF. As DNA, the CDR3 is TGTGCCAGCAGCGTAGCCCAGGACAGGGGACGGGATACGCAGTATTTT.

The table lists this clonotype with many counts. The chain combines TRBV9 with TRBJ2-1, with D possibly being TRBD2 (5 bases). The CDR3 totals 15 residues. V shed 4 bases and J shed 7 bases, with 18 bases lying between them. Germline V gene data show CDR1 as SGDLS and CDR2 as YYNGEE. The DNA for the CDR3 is TGTGCCAGCAGCCCCGGGGTGGCTACGGGAAATGAGCAGTTCTTC. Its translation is CASSPGVATGNEQFF.

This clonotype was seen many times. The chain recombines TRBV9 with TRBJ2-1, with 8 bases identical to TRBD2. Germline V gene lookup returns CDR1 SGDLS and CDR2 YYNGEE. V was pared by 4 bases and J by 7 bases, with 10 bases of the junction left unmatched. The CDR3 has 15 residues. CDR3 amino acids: CASSPRDSGGNEQFF. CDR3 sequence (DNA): TGTGCCAGCAGCCCCCGCGACAGCGGGGGAAATGAGCAGTTCTTC. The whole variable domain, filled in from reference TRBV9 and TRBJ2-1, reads DSGVTQTPKHLITATGQRVTLRCSPRSGDLSVYWYQQSLDQGLQFLIQYYNGEERAKGNILERFSAQQFPDLHSELNLSSLELGDSALYFCASSPRDSGGNEQFFGPGTRLTVL.